This T cell receptor (beta chain) is from a study of blood T cell repertoires in COVID-19. Germline V gene lookup returns CDR1 SGDLS and CDR2 YYNGEE. The V gene end was trimmed by 4 bases and the J gene end by 2 bases; junction bases not matched to a gene: 8. This CDR3 is built from 15 residues. Clones were sequenced by immunoSEQ multiplex PCR, and TCRdb holds only the in-frame ones, with some missing. The table includes about 260,000 clones, over 75% detected once. The sample taken for sequencing was peripheral blood. V and J are TRBV9 and TRBJ2-5, with 7 bases lining up with TRBD1. This TCR was recovered from a human donor in a cohort sampled during active COVID-19. This chain's CDR3 is CASSKGQRSQETQYF. CDR3 coding DNA: TGTGCCAGCAGCAAGGGACAGCGATCTCAAGAGACCCAGTACTTC.